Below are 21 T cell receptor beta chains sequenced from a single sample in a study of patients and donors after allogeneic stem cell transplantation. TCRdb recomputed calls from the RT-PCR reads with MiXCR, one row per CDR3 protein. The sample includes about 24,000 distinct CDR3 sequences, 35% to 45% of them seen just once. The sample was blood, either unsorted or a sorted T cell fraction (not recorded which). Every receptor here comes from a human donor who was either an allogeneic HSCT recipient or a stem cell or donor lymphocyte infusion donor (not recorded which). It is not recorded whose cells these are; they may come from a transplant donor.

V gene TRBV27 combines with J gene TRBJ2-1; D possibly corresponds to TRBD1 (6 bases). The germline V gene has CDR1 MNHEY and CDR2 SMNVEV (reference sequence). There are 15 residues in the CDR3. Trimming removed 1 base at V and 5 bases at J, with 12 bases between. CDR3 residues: CASSLWGLVNNEQFF. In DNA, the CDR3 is TGTGCCAGCAGTTTATGGGGGCTGGTCAACAATGAGCAGTTCTTC.

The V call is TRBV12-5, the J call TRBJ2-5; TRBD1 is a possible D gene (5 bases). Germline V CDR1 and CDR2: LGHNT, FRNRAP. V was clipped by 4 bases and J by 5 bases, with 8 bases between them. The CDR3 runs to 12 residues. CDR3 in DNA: TGTGCTAGTGGTTGGGGCCGGGAGACCCAGTACTTC. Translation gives CASGWGRETQYF. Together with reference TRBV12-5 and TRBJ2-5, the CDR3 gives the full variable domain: DARVTQTPRHKVTEMGQEVTMRCQPILGHNTVFWYRQTMMQGLELLAYFRNRAPLDDSGMPKDRFSAEMPDATLATLKIQPSEPRDSAVYFCASGWGRETQYFGPGTRLLVL.

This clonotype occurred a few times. The CDR3 here is CASSLGLAADTQYF. CDR3 DNA sequence: TGTGCCAGCAGCTTAGGACTAGCCGCAGATACGCAGTATTTT. The J gene is TRBJ2-3, the V gene TRBV7-3; 8 bases match TRBD2. The CDR3 runs to 14 residues. Germline CDR1 and CDR2: SGHTA and FQGTGA. After removal of 2 bases from V and 4 bases from J, the junction contained 2 bases not matched to a gene.

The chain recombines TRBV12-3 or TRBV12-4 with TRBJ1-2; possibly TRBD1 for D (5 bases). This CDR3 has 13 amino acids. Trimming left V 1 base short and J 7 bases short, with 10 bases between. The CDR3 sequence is CASSLVQGSGYTF. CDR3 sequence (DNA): TGTGCCAGCAGTTTAGTTCAGGGAAGTGGCTACACCTTC.

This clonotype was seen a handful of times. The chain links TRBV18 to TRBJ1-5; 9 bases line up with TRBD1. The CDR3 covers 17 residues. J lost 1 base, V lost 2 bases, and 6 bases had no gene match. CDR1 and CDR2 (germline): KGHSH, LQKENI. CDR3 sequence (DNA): TGTGCCAGCTCACCAAACCTCGGGACAGGGAGCAATCAGCCCCAGCATTTT. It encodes CASSPNLGTGSNQPQHF. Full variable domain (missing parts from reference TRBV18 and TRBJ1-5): NAGVMQNPRHLVRRRGQEARLRCSPMKGHSHVYWYRQLPEEGLKFMVYLQKENIIDESGMPKERFSAEFPKEGPSILRIQQVVRGDSAAYFCASSPNLGTGSNQPQHFGDGTRLSIL.

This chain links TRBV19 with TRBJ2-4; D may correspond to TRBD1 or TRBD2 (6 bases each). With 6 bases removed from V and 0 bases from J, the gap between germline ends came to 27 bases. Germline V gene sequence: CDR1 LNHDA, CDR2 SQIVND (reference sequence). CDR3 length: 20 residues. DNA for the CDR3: TGTGCCAGTAGATTCCGATCCGGGACACGGGACTCTCTAGCCAAAAACATTCAGTACTTC. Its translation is CASRFRSGTRDSLAKNIQYF.

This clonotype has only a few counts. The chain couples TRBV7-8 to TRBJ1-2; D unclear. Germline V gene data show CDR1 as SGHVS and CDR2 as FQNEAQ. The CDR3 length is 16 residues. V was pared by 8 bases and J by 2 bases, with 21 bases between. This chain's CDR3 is CASSKTIGNPNYGYTF. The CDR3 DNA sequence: TGTGCCAGCTCCAAAACTATCGGCAACCCGAACTATGGCTACACCTTC.

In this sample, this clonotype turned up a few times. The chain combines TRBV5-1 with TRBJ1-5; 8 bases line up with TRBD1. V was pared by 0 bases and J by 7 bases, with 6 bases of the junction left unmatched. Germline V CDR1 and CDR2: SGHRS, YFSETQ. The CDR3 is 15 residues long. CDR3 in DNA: TGCGCCAGCAGCTTGGGGACAGGGACAAAGCAGCCCCAGCATTTT. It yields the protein CASSLGTGTKQPQHF.

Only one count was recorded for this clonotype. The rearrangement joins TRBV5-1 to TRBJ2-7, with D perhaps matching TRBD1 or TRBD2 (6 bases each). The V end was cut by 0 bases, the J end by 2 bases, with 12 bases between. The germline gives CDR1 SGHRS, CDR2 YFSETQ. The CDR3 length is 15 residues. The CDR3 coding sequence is TGCGCCAGCAGCTTGGTGGGGGGCGCAACCTACGAGCAGTACTTC. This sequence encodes CASSLVGGATYEQYF. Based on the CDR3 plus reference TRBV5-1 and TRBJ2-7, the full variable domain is KAGVTQTPRYLIKTRGQQVTLSCSPISGHRSVSWYQQTPGQGLQFLFEYFSETQRNKGNFPGRFSGRQFSNSRSEMNVSTLELGDSALYLCASSLVGGATYEQYFGPGTRLTVT.

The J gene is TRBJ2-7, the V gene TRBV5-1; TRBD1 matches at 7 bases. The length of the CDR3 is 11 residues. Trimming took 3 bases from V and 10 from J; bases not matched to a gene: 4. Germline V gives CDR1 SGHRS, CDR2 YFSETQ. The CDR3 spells CASSSDRVQYF. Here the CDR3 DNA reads TGCGCCAGCAGCTCAGACAGGGTACAGTACTTC.

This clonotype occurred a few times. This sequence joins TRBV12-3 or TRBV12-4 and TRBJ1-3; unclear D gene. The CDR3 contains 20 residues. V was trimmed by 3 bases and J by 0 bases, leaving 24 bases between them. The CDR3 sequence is CASSFLGVPHFEPSGNTIYF. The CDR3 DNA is TGTGCCAGCAGTTTTTTGGGCGTTCCTCATTTCGAACCCTCTGGAAACACCATATATTTT.

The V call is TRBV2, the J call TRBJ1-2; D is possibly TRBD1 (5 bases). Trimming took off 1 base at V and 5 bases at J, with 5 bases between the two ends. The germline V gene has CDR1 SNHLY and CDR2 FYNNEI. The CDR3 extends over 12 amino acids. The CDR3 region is CASSEGGYGYTF. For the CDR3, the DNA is TGTGCCAGCAGTGAAGGGGGGTATGGCTACACCTTC.

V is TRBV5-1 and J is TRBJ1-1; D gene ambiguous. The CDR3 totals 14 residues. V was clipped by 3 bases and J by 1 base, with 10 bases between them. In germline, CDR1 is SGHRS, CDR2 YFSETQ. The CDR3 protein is CASSSKQTNTEAFF. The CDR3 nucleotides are TGCGCCAGCAGCTCGAAACAGACGAACACTGAAGCTTTCTTT.

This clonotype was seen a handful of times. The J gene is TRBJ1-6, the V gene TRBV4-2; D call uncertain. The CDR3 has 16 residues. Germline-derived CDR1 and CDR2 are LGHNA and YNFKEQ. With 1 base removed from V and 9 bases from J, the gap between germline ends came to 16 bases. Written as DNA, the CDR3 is TGTGCCAGCAGCCAAGGGCGCCGAGGAGGGCGTTCACCCCTCCACTTT. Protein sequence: CASSQGRRGGRSPLHF.

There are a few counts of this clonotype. CDR3 amino acids: CASSETGQYNQPQHF. The CDR3 DNA is TGTGCCAGCAGTGAAACGGGACAGTACAATCAGCCCCAGCATTTT. V usage is TRBV6-4 and J usage is TRBJ1-5; 7 positions agree with TRBD1. The CDR3 has 15 residues. The germline V gene encodes CDR1 MRHNA and CDR2 SNTAGT. The V gene end was trimmed by 3 bases and the J gene end by 3 bases; junction bases not matched to a gene: 5.

Here the CDR3 reads CASRGDRSDEQFF. The CDR3 DNA reads TGTGCCAGCAGGGGTGACAGAAGCGATGAGCAGTTCTTC. The rearrangement links TRBV6-5 to TRBJ2-1; D may be TRBD1 (5 bases). Between the trimmed V and J ends, which lost 6 bases and 8 bases, there was a span of 14 bases. The germline V gene encodes CDR1 MNHEY and CDR2 SVGAGI. The CDR3 loop spans 13 amino acids.

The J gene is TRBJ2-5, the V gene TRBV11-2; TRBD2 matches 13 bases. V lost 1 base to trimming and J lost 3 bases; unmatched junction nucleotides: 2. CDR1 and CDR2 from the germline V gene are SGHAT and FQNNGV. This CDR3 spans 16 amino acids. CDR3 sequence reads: CASSLGGTSGKETQYF. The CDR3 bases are TGTGCCAGCAGCTTAGGGGGGACTAGCGGGAAAGAGACCCAGTACTTC.

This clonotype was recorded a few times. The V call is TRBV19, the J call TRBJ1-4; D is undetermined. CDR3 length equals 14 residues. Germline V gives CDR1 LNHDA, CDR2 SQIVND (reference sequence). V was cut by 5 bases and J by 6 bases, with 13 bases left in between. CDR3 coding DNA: TGTGCCAGTAGTCGGTCGCGGAACGATGAAAAACTGTTTTTT. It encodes CASSRSRNDEKLFF.

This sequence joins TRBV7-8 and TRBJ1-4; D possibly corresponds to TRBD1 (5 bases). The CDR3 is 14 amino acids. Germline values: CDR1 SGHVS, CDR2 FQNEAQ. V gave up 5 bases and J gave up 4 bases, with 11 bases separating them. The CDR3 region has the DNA TGTGCCAGCAGCCTGGGACGGCTTAATGAAAAACTGTTTTTT. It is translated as CASSLGRLNEKLFF. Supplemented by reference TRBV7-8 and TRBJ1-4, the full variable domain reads GAGVSQSPRYKVAKRGQDVALRCDPISGHVSLFWYQQALGQGPEFLTYFQNEAQLDKSGLPSDRFFAERPEGSVSTLKIQRTQQEDSAVYLCASSLGRLNEKLFFGSGTQLSVL.

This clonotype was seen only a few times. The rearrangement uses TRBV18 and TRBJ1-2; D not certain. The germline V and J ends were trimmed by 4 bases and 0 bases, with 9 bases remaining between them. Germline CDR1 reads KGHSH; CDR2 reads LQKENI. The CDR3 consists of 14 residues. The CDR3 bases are TGTGCCAGCTCACGGGCAGCGACTAACTATGGCTACACCTTC. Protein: CASSRAATNYGYTF.

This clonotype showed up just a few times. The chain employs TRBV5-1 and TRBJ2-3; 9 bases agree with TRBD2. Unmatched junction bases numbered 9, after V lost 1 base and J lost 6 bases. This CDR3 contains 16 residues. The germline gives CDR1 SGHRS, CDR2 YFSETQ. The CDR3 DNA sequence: TGCGCCAGCAGCTTGTTGACTAGCGGAACGAGGGATACGCAGTATTTT. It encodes CASSLLTSGTRDTQYF.